This T cell receptor (beta chain) was documented in a study of shared clonotypes between healthy human individuals. Trimming removed 1 base at V and 5 bases at J, with 11 bases between. Germline CDR1 is MDHEN and CDR2 is SYDVKM. This CDR3 contains 14 residues. Naive CD8 cells lacked CD45RO and underwent positive selection for CCR7, leaving out terminally differentiated effector memory CD45RA+ cells. Profiling relied on immunoSEQ multiplex PCR, and the TCRdb table lists in-frame clones only, not all of them. The sample lists roughly 1,800,000 clones, around 96% occurring once. For this clone: In the same sample, other DNA sequences code for this CDR3.

Sequences were obtained from naive CD8+ T cells sorted from blood. The chain is built from TRBV28 and TRBJ2-5; tentative D call: TRBD2 (6 bases). This TCR came from a man between 18 and 29 years old in good health. CDR3 bases: TGTGCCAGCAGTTTATCCACAGGAGGGGAGACCCAGTACTTC. The encoded protein is CASSLSTGGETQYF.